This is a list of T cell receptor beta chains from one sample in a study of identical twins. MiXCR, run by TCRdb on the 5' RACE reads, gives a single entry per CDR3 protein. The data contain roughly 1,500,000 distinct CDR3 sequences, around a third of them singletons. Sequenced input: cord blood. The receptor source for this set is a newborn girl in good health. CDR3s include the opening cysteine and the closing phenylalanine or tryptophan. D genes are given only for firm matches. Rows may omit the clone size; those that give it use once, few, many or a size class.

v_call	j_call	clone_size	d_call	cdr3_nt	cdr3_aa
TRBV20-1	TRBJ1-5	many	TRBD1	TGCAGCGCCGCGACAGGGGGCAATCAGCCCCAGCATTTT	CSAATGGNQPQHF
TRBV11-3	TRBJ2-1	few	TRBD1	TGTGCCAGCAGCTTAGAGACAGGGGTTAATGAGCAGTTCTTC	CASSLETGVNEQFF
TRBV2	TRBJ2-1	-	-	TGTGCCAGCGGTCCCCTCGGACAGCAGTTCTTC	CASGPLGQQFF
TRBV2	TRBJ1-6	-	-	TGTGCCAGCAGTGAAGCGCTTGGGAACTCCTATAATCCACCCCTCCACTTT	CASSEALGNSYNPPLHF
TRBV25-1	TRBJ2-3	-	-	TGTGCCAGCAGTCCTCCGGATCGTCAGGCAGATACGCAGTATTTT	CASSPPDRQADTQYF
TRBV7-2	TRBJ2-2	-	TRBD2	TGTGCCAGCAGCTTAGGACTAGCGAGAGGTACCCGGGAGCTGTTTTTT	CASSLGLARGTRELFF
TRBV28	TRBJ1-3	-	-	TGTGCCAGCATTCCCGAAACCGGAAACACCATATATTTT	CASIPETGNTIYF
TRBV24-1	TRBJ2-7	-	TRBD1	TGTGCCACCAGCCCCGGACAGGGTTCCTACGAGCAGTACTTC	CATSPGQGSYEQYF
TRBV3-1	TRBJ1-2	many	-	TGTGCCAGCAGCCAATTTCCGGTTGGCTACACCTTC	CASSQFPVGYTF
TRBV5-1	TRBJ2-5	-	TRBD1	TGCGCCAGCAGCCGAACTATGGACAGGGTGGAGACCCAGTACTTC	CASSRTMDRVETQYF
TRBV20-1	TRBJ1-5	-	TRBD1	TGCAGCTCCGGACAGGTCGGGCAGCCCCAGCATTTT	CSSGQVGQPQHF
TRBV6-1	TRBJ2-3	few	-	TGTGCCAGCAGTGAAGCCGTAAGGGTAGGAGATACGCAGTATTTT	CASSEAVRVGDTQYF
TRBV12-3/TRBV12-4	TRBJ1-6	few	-	TGTGCCAGCAGTTTTCAGGGATATAATTCACCCCTCCACTTT	CASSFQGYNSPLHF
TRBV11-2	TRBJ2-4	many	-	TGTGCCAGCAGCTTAGTGGGAGGAGTAGCCAAAAACATTCAGTACTTC	CASSLVGGVAKNIQYF
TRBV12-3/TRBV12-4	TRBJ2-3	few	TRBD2	TGTGCCAGTAGAACGGGACTAGCAACAGATACGCAGTATTTT	CASRTGLATDTQYF
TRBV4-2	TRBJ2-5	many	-	TGTGCCAGCAGCCAAGAAAGGCGAGCGGGTCAAGAGACCCAGTACTTC	CASSQERRAGQETQYF
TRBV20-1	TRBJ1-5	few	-	TGCAGTGCGGCCGGGAGGAGCAATCAGCCCCAGCATTTT	CSAAGRSNQPQHF
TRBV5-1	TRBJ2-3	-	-	TGCGCCAGCAGCTTGGAATGGTCTAGCACAGATACGCAGTATTTT	CASSLEWSSTDTQYF
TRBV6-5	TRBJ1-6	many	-	TGTGCCAGCAGTTTCACAGGGTATAATTCACCCCTCCACTTT	CASSFTGYNSPLHF
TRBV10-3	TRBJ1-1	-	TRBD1	TGTGCCATCAGTGAGGGACAGGGGGCGTTCGGTGAAGCTTTCTTT	CAISEGQGAFGEAFF
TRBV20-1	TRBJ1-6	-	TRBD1	TGCAGTGCTAGAGACCGCCGGACAGGGAACAATTCACCCCTCCACTTT	CSARDRRTGNNSPLHF
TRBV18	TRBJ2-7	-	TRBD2	TGTGCCAGCTCGCCCTGGCCGACTAGCGGGACCTACGAGCAGTACTTC	CASSPWPTSGTYEQYF
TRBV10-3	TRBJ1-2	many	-	TGTGCCATCGCTTGGGACAACTATGGCTACACCTTC	CAIAWDNYGYTF
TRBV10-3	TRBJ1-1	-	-	TGTGCCATCAGTGGAAGCGGGACAAGGAACACTGAAGCTTTCTTT	CAISGSGTRNTEAFF
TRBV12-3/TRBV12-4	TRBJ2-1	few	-	TGTGCCAGCAGCCCCGGGACACCCCCTGAGCAGTTCTTC	CASSPGTPPEQFF
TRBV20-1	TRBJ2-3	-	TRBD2	TGCAGTGCTAGAGAGGGACTAGCGACAGATACGCAGTATTTT	CSAREGLATDTQYF
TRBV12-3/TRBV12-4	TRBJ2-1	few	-	TGTGCCAGCAGTTTTCGCTATCGAAGCTCCTACAATGAGCAGTTCTTC	CASSFRYRSSYNEQFF
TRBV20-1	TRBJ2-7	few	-	TGCAGTGCTAGAGTACCCAGGGTGGGGGTCTACGAGCAGTACTTC	CSARVPRVGVYEQYF
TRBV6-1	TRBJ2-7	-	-	TGTGCCAGTCAAGACACCTACGAGCAGTACTTC	CASQDTYEQYF
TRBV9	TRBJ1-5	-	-	TGTGCCAGCAGCGTTGAGGGGGGTTACGGTCAGCCCCAGCATTTT	CASSVEGGYGQPQHF
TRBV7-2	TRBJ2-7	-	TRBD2	TGTGTCAGCAGCTTAGTATCGGTGGCTAGCGGCTCCTACGAGCAGTACTTC	CVSSLVSVASGSYEQYF
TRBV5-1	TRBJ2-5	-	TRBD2	TGCGCCAGCAGAACCGGGACTAGCGGGGGGGCCCCTAACCAAGAGACCCAGTACTTC	CASRTGTSGGAPNQETQYF
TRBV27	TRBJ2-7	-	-	TGTGCCAGCAGGCACTCGAGACAGGGAGGGAACGAGCAGTACTTC	CASRHSRQGGNEQYF
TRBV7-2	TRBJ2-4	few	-	TGTGCCAGCAGCTTAGCAGCTACCAAAAACATTCAGTACTTC	CASSLAATKNIQYF
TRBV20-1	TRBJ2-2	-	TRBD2	TGCAGTGCCTCCGCGGGGGTCACCGGGGAGCTGTTTTTT	CSASAGVTGELFF
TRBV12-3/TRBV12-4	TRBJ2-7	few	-	TGTGCCAGCAGACACGGATCTACAGGGTACGAGCAGTACTTC	CASRHGSTGYEQYF